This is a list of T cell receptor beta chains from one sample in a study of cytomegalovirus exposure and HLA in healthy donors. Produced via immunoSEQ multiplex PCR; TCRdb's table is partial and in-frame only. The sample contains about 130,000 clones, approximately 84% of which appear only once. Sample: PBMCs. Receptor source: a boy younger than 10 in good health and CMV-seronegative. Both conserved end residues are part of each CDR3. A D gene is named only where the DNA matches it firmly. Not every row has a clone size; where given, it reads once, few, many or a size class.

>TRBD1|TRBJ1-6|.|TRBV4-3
TGCGCCAGCAGCCAAACAAGACAGGGGCGGTCACCCCTCCACTTT
CASSQTRQGRSPLHF
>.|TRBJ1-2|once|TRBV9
TGTGCCAGCAGTCGACTTGGCTATGGCTACACCTTC
CASSRLGYGYTF
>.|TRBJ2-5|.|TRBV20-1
TGCAGTGCTAGCCTCCCCCGGACCCAGTACTTC
CSASLPRTQYF
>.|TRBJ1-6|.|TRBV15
TGTGCCACCAGCAGAGATAAGGGGCAGGGATCACCCCTCCACTTT
CATSRDKGQGSPLHF
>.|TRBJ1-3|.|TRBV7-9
TGTGCCAGCAGCCTCACACAAAACACCATATATTTT
CASSLTQNTIYF
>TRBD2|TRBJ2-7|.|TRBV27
TGTGCCAGCAGTTTCCTAGCGGGGGGGGCCTACGAGCAGTACTTC
CASSFLAGGAYEQYF
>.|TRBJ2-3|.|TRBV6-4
TGTGCCAGCAGTGACTCGTCTTCAGATACGCAGTATTTT
CASSDSSSDTQYF
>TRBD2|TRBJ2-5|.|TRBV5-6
TGTGCCAGCAGCCACCCCATATCGGGGGAGGGCAGAAAAGAGACCCAGTACTTC
CASSHPISGEGRKETQYF
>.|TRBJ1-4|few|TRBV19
TGTGCCAGTAGTCCCGAGACAACGCAACTGTTTTTT
CASSPETTQLFF
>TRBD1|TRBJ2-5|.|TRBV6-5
TGTGCCAGCAAATATCCAGGGGGCCTAGAGACCCAGTACTTC
CASKYPGGLETQYF
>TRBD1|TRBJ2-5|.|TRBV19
TGTGCCAGCCGGGACAGGGGCCACGAGACCCAGTACTTC
CASRDRGHETQYF
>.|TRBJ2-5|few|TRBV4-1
TGCGCCAGCAGCCAGCCGGGAGAGACCCAGTACTTC
CASSQPGETQYF
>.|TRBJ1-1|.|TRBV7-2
TGTGCCAGCAGCTTGCGGGGGCTAAGGACTGAAGCTTTCTTT
CASSLRGLRTEAFF
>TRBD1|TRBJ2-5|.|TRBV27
TGTGCCAGCAGTTACACCGGGACAGGCGACCAAGAGACCCAGTACTTC
CASSYTGTGDQETQYF
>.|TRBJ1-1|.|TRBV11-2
TGTGCCAGCAGCTCCCTCGGAGGAAACACTGAAGCTTTCTTT
CASSSLGGNTEAFF
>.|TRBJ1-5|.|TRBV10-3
TGTGCCATCAGTGAGTCGGGAGGAGATCAGCCCCAGCATTTT
CAISESGGDQPQHF
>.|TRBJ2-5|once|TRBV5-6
TGTGCCAGCAGCTTGAGGTCTTGGGGGAAGGGGGAAGAGACCCAGTACTTC
CASSLRSWGKGEETQYF
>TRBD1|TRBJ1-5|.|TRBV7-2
TGTGCCAGCAGTCCCGGGACAGGAAGCAATCAGCCCCAGCATTTT
CASSPGTGSNQPQHF
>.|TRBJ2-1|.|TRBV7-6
TGTGCCAGCAGCTTAGGAGTAGCAACTGAGCAGTTCTTC
CASSLGVATEQFF
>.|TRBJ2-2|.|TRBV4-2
TGTGCCAGCAGCCAACCCTCCCGGGGGGCTTATACCGGGGAGCTGTTTTTT
CASSQPSRGAYTGELFF
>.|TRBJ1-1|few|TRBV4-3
TGCGCCAGCAGCCAAGGAACAGCCTCCCCTCAAGCTTTCTTT
CASSQGTASPQAFF
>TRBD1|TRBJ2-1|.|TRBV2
TGTGCCAGCAGCGTGACAGGGGGCCCTTCCTACAATGAGCAGTTCTTC
CASSVTGGPSYNEQFF
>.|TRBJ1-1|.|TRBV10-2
TGCGCCAGCAGTGAGATCCGAGGAACTGAAGCTTTCTTT
CASSEIRGTEAFF
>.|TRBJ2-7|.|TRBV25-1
TGTGCCAGCAGTGACAGGGAAGGCCTCTACGAGCAGTACTTC
CASSDREGLYEQYF
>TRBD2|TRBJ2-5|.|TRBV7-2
TGTGCCAGCAGCCCAGGGGCCCAGGGTGGGCGGGAGGCCCAGTACTTC
CASSPGAQGGREAQYF
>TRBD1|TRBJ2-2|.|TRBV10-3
TGTGCCATCAGGCCGGGACAGGGCTTAGCCGGGGAGCTGTTTTTT
CAIRPGQGLAGELFF
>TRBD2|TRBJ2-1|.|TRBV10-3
TGTGCCATCAGTCGGGACTACCTTGATGAGCAGTTCTTC
CAISRDYLDEQFF